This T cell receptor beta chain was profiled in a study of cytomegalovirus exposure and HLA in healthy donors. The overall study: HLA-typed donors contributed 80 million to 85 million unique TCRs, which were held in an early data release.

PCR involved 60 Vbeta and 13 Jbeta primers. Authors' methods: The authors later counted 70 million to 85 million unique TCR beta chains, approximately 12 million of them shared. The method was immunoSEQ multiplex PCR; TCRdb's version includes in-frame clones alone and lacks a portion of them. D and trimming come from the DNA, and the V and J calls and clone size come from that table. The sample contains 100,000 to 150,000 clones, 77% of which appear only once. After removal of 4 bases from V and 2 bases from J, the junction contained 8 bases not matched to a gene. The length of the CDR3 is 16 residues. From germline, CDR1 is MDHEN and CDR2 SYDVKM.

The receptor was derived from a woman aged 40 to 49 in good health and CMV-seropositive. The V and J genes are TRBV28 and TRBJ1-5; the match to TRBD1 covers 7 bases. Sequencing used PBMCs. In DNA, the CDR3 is TGTGCCAGCAGTTCGGTAGACAGGGCCGGCAATCAGCCCCAGCATTTT. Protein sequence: CASSSVDRAGNQPQHF.